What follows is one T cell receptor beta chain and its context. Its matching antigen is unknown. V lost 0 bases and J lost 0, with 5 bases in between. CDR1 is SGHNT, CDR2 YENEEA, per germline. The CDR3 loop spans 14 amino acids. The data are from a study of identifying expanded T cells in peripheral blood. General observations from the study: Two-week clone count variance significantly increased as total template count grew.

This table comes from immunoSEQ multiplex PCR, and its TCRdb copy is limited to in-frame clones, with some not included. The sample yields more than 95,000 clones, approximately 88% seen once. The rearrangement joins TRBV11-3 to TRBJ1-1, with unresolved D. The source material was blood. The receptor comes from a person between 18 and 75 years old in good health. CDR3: CASSLDDMNTEAFF. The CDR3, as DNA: TGTGCCAGCAGCTTAGACGACATGAACACTGAAGCTTTCTTT.